The sequence of this TCR beta chain was determined in a study of identical twins. Study-level findings and limits: High-abundance cord blood beta clonotypes had fewer insertions; memory repertoires showed none.

Each donor was a healthy Caucasian. This CDR3 has 16 amino acids. Germline-derived CDR1 and CDR2 are MGHDK and SYGVNS. The V segment lost 5 bases and the J segment 6 bases; nucleotides outside the gene matches: 8. TCRdb itself ran the 5' RACE reads through MiXCR, one entry per CDR3 protein. This sample has some 570,000 distinct CDR3 sequences, with around 20% found just once. As concerns this clonotype: What it recognizes is unknown.

This same sample was also part of a study on yellow fever vaccine responses in identical twins.

The sequenced material came from CD4+ T cells sorted from blood. The J gene is TRBJ2-2, the V gene TRBV25-1; 11 bases line up with TRBD1. The TCR originated in a woman younger than 35 in good health. This CDR3 reads CASSSVRDRGAGELFF. CDR3 in DNA: TGTGCCAGCAGTTCCGTCCGGGACAGGGGGGCCGGGGAGCTGTTTTTT.